A selection of T cell receptor beta chains follows, all from one sample in a study of blood T cell repertoires in COVID-19. Repertoires were generated with immunoSEQ multiplex PCR, while TCRdb's copy carries only in-frame clones and drops some. The sample has about 75,000 clones, 88% seen once. The sequenced material came from peripheral blood. These receptors were obtained from a human donor in a cohort sampled during active COVID-19. CDR3s include the opening cysteine and the closing phenylalanine or tryptophan. D genes are given only for firm matches. Size is omitted from some rows. Given values are once, few, many or a class for expanded clones.

>TRBJ1-2|15|TRBV2|.|.
TGTGCCAGCAGTGAATGGAGGGACTCGAACTATGGCTACACCTTC
CASSEWRDSNYGYTF
>TRBJ1-1|12|TRBV15|.|.
TGTGCCACCAGCATAGGAGCCCACGGCGCTTTCTTT
CATSIGAHGAFF
>TRBJ1-1|15|TRBV7-8|.|TRBD1
TGTGCCAGCAGCACGACAGGGGGCGTCCACACTGAAGCTTTCTTT
CASSTTGGVHTEAFF
>TRBJ2-3|15|TRBV10-3|.|TRBD2
TGTGCCATCAGTGAACCGGGACTAGCTTCAGATACGCAGTATTTT
CAISEPGLASDTQYF
>TRBJ2-1|14|TRBV27|.|TRBD2
TGTGCCAGCAGTCCCGGGACTAGTCTCAATGAGCAGTTCTTC
CASSPGTSLNEQFF
>TRBJ1-3|14|TRBV29-1|.|.
TGCAGTGGGGGGGGGCAGGGCTCTGGAAACACCATATATTTT
CSGGGQGSGNTIYF
>TRBJ2-7|14|TRBV6-5|.|TRBD2
TGTGCCAGCAGCCTAGAGACTAGCACCCACGAGCAGTACTTC
CASSLETSTHEQYF
>TRBJ2-7|16|TRBV11-3|.|TRBD2
TGTGCCAGCAGTCGGACTAGCGGGGGGGCAGCCTACGAGCAGTACTTC
CASSRTSGGAAYEQYF
>TRBJ1-1|16|TRBV2|.|TRBD1
TGTGCCAGCGGGACCCGGGACAGGGGTATGAACACTGAAGCTTTCTTT
CASGTRDRGMNTEAFF
>TRBJ2-3|18|TRBV5-1|few|.
TGCGCCAGCAGCTTGGGAGGTTACGGGATCTCTAGCACAGATACGCAGTATTTT
CASSLGGYGISSTDTQYF
>TRBJ1-1|16|TRBV4-1|.|.
TGCGCCAGCAGCCCCAGCCCCGGCTTCCAGGCCTCTGAAGCTTTCTTT
CASSPSPGFQASEAFF
>TRBJ1-6|15|TRBV5-4|.|.
TGTGCCAGCAGCCCCCAAGAGACGGGGAGTTCACCCCTCCACTTT
CASSPQETGSSPLHF